This T cell receptor (beta chain) was captured by sequencing in a study of OX40 agonist ivuxolimab in advanced cancers. The method was immunoSEQ multiplex PCR; TCRdb's version includes in-frame clones alone and lacks a portion of them. Of tens of thousands of clones in the sample, 80% to 90% are singletons; the top ten hold 0.4% to 0.55%. The sample here was CD4+ or CD8+ T cells sorted from blood, taken in a trial of the OX40 agonist ivuxolimab. The TCR was taken from an adult with an advanced solid tumor such as melanoma, head and neck, liver or kidney cancer.

In nucleotides, the CDR3 is TGTGCCAGCAGCTTTGAGACTATTGTTAGGAACACCATATATTTT. This codes for CASSFETIVRNTIYF. The chain is built from TRBV7-9 and TRBJ1-3; D unresolved. Trimming removed 3 bases from V and 7 bases from J, with 16 bases in between. The CDR3 extends over 15 amino acids. Germline assignment: CDR1 SEHNR and CDR2 FQNEAQ (reference sequence).